Included here is one TCR beta chain sequence, with context. The CDR3 is made up of 18 amino acids. Germline CDR1 SGHAT, CDR2 FQDESV (reference sequence). Trimming took off 2 bases at V and 0 bases at J, with 14 bases between the two ends. Unique molecular identifiers were incorporated during preparation of the TCRbeta library. TCRdb re-called the PCR reads with MiXCR, one entry per CDR3 protein. Of 200,000 to 250,000 distinct CDR3 sequences listed, 12% were seen once; the top ten hold over 2.5%. This sample is part of a study of T-cell reconstitution after alpha-beta-depleted transplantation in children.

This receptor was identified in a human donor who donated a stem cell graft to a child with acute lymphoblastic leukemia. Sequencing used PBMCs from the stem cell graft donor, obtained from the stem cell graft. The chain is built from TRBV11-1 and TRBJ2-6; no firm D call. The CDR3 region is CASSLPFIRASGANVLTF. The CDR3 DNA reads TGTGCCAGCAGCTTACCGTTCATTAGGGCCTCTGGGGCCAACGTCCTGACTTTC.